Sequencing of this TCR beta chain was carried out in a study of blood T cell repertoires in COVID-19. Whole-study context: Sources were T cells, B-cell-depleted T cells, or PBMCs; the material itself was cDNA or gDNA.

This clone showed up just once. The assay was immunoSEQ multiplex PCR, and TCRdb's table has in-frame clones only and misses some. The repertoire has a few hundred thousand clones, approximately 89% of them found once; the top ten carry around 7.8%. V lost 8 bases and J lost 0, with 14 bases in between. CDR1 is MNHEY and CDR2 is SMNVEV in the germline V gene (reference sequence). The CDR3 covers 14 residues. This sequence was found in a woman in her forties or fifties who had recovered from COVID-19. The chain links TRBV27 to TRBJ2-7, with D perhaps matching TRBD1 (6 bases). Specimen: peripheral blood. CDR3 in amino acids: CASSNRAVSYEQYF. In DNA, the CDR3 is TGTGCCAGCTCGAACAGGGCTGTCTCCTACGAGCAGTACTTC.